The clone carrying this T cell receptor (beta chain) was counted only a few times. This specimen belongs to a study of blood T cell repertoires in COVID-19. Study context: From T cells, B-cell-depleted T cells, or PBMCs came the material, which was cDNA or gDNA.

Germline values: CDR1 LGHDT, CDR2 YNNKEL (reference sequence). The CDR3 totals 13 residues. V dropped 6 bases and J dropped 7 bases, with 12 bases sitting between them. TCRdb's table, derived via immunoSEQ multiplex PCR, lists solely in-frame clones and lacks some. The data contain a few hundred thousand clones, around 90% of them singletons. The sequence was obtained from a man aged 60-69 years who had recovered from COVID-19. The sequenced material came from peripheral blood. The V call is TRBV3-1 (or the pseudogene TRBV3-2), the J call TRBJ1-4; D may be TRBD1 (5 bases). CDR3 DNA: TGTGCCAGCAGGGGCACGGGGGGTGAAAAACTGTTTTTT. Translating it yields CASRGTGGEKLFF.